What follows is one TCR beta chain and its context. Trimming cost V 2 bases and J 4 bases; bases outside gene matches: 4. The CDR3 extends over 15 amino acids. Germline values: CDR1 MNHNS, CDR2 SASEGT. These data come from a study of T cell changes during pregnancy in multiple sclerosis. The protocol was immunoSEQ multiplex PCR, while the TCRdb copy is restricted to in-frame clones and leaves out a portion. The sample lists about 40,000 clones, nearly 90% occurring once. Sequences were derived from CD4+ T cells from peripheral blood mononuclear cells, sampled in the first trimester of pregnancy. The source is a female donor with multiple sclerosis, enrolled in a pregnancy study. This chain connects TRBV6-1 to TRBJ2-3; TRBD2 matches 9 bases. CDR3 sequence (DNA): TGTGCCAGCAGTGAATGGACTAGCGTCCCAGATACGCAGTATTTT. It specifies CASSEWTSVPDTQYF.